A single sample gave rise to the 13 T cell receptor beta chains below, sequenced in a study of blood T cell repertoires in COVID-19. Here immunoSEQ multiplex PCR was the method, and the copy in TCRdb shows in-frame clones only, minus some. Among 140,000 to 150,000 clones listed, 88% were seen once. Source material: peripheral blood. The receptors were gathered from an older man with acute or convalescent COVID-19.

This clone was detected once. The gene calls are TRBV5-4 and TRBJ2-5, with 9 bases lining up with TRBD2. Germline CDR1 reads SGHNT; CDR2 reads YYREEE (reference sequence). The V and J ends lost 0 bases and 5 bases, in that order; junction bases with no gene match: 5. CDR3 length equals 15 residues. The CDR3 loop is CASSLGDTSGETQYF. The CDR3 nucleotides are TGTGCCAGCAGCTTGGGGGACACTAGCGGGGAGACCCAGTACTTC.

The chain is built from TRBV19 and TRBJ2-1; D unresolved. Germline CDR1 and CDR2: LNHDA and SQIVND (reference sequence). Trimming shortened V by 2 bases and J by 2 bases, and 16 bases separated the two germline ends. The CDR3 covers 17 residues. The CDR3 protein is CASSIRPETLTYNEQFF. As DNA, the CDR3 is TGTGCCAGTAGTATACGCCCCGAGACTCTAACCTACAATGAGCAGTTCTTC. The full variable domain, with the rest looked up from reference TRBV19 and TRBJ2-1, is DGGITQSPKYLFRKEGQNVTLSCEQNLNHDAMYWYRQDPGQGLRLIYYSQIVNDFQKGDIAEGYSVSREKKESFPLTVTSAQKNPTAFYLCASSIRPETLTYNEQFFGPGTRLTVL.

The V gene is TRBV3-1 (or the pseudogene TRBV3-2), the J gene TRBJ2-7, with TRBD2 matching over 8 bases. V was clipped by 2 bases and J by 2 bases; unmatched bases: 5. The CDR3 covers 15 residues. Looked up from germline, CDR1 is LGHDT and CDR2 is YNNKEL (reference sequence). The CDR3 sequence is CASSQSAGATYEQYF. As DNA, the CDR3 is TGTGCCAGCAGCCAATCAGCGGGGGCAACCTACGAGCAGTACTTC.

The chain recombines TRBV27 with TRBJ1-2; D may be TRBD1 (5 bases). The CDR3 runs 17 residues. Germline CDR1 reads MNHEY; CDR2 reads SMNVEV (reference sequence). Deletions cut 7 bases from V and 2 bases from J, with 23 bases between. CDR3 in DNA: TGTGCCAGCATTCACTACCCCGGGGGTTTGGGGAACTATGGCTACACCTTC. It codes for CASIHYPGGLGNYGYTF.

This chain uses TRBV7-2 with TRBJ2-7; D is possibly TRBD1 (6 bases). Germline-derived CDR1 and CDR2 are SGHTA and FQGNSA. The CDR3 extends over 15 amino acids. V was pared by 1 base and J by 2 bases, with 12 bases between. This chain's CDR3 is CASSLEYGQTYEQYF. CDR3 nucleotide sequence: TGTGCCAGCAGCTTAGAATACGGACAGACCTACGAGCAGTACTTC.

The chain is built from TRBV25-1 and TRBJ1-3; D remains ambiguous. Germline-derived CDR1 and CDR2 are MGHDK and SYGVNS. There are 17 residues in the CDR3. Deletions cut 1 base from V and 0 bases from J, with 13 bases between. For the CDR3, the DNA is TGTGCCAGCAGTGAATTAGGGCAGGAGGCCTCTGGAAACACCATATATTTT. It codes for CASSELGQEASGNTIYF. The full variable domain, in which reference TRBV25-1 and TRBJ1-3 provide the parts outside the CDR3, is EADIYQTPRYLVIGTGKKITLECSQTMGHDKMYWYQQDPGMELHLIHYSYGVNSTEKGDLSSESTVSRIRTEHFPLTLESARPSHTSQYLCASSELGQEASGNTIYFGEGSWLTVV.

The chain uses TRBV27 and TRBJ2-2; 11 bases are shared with TRBD1. V gave up 5 bases and J gave up 4 bases; unmatched junction bases: 6. The CDR3 covers 16 residues. CDR1 and CDR2 from the germline V gene are MNHEY and SMNVEV (reference sequence). CDR3 residues: CASSPWTGGGTGELFF. CDR3 bases: TGTGCCAGCAGTCCTTGGACAGGGGGCGGCACCGGGGAGCTGTTTTTT.

The gene calls are TRBV6-5 and TRBJ2-3, with 8 bases matching TRBD2. The CDR3 covers 15 residues. Looked up from germline, CDR1 is MNHEY and CDR2 is SVGAGI. The V gene end was trimmed by 6 bases and the J gene end by 7 bases; junction bases not matched to a gene: 12. The CDR3 nucleotides read TGTGCCAGCAGCTTTAGCGGGACCATCCTGAATACGCAGTATTTT. Its protein product is CASSFSGTILNTQYF.

The chain combines TRBV7-6 with TRBJ1-3; D remains unclear. Per the germline V gene, CDR1 is SGHVS and CDR2 is FNYEAQ. With 4 bases removed from V and 0 bases from J, the gap between germline ends came to 16 bases. This CDR3 has 17 residues. The CDR3 nucleotides are TGTGCCAGCAGCTCTGGTGGCAGCGCTCTCTCTGGAAACACCATATATTTT. Protein sequence: CASSSGGSALSGNTIYF. The variable domain in full, completed from reference TRBV7-6 and TRBJ1-3, reads GAGVSQSPRYKVTKRGQDVALRCDPISGHVSLYWYRQALGQGPEFLTYFNYEAQQDKSGLPNDRFSAERPEGSISTLTIQRTEQRDSAMYRCASSSGGSALSGNTIYFGEGSWLTVV.

This clone appeared once. The chain recombines TRBV6-5 with TRBJ1-5; no clear D. V was pared by 0 bases and J by 5 bases, with 5 bases between. Germline V CDR1 and CDR2: MNHEY, SVGAGI. The CDR3 spans 13 residues. The CDR3 coding sequence is TGTGCCAGCAGTTACTCGGAGGATCAGCCCCAGCATTTT. Encoded protein: CASSYSEDQPQHF.

J is TRBJ2-5 and V is TRBV3-1 (or the pseudogene TRBV3-2); weak D call: TRBD1 (6 bases). Germline values: CDR1 LGHDT, CDR2 YNNKEL (reference sequence). This CDR3 has 14 amino acids. Trimming stripped 6 bases from V and 5 bases from J, with 16 bases between. The CDR3 sequence is CASSLIQGRETQYF. The CDR3 DNA sequence: TGTGCCAGCAGTCTCATACAGGGTCGGGAGACCCAGTACTTC.

The rearrangement joins TRBV6-5 to TRBJ1-5; maybe TRBD1 (6 bases). Germline loops: CDR1 MNHEY, CDR2 SVGAGI. CDR3 length: 15 amino acids. V shed 4 bases and J shed 0 bases, with 10 bases lying between them. CDR3 DNA sequence: TGTGCCAGCAGTTGGACAGCAGATAGCAATCAGCCCCAGCATTTT. It specifies CASSWTADSNQPQHF.

The genes are TRBV19 and TRBJ2-7, with 9 positions matching TRBD2. The V segment lost 6 bases and the J segment 5 bases; nucleotides outside the gene matches: 11. Germline V gene data show CDR1 as LNHDA and CDR2 as SQIVND (reference sequence). This CDR3 has 15 amino acids. The CDR3 coding sequence is TGTGCCAGTAGGTCTACTAGCGGGCGTCGCCACGAGCAGTACTTC. Its translation: CASRSTSGRRHEQYF.